This is a list of T cell receptor beta chains from one sample in a study of blood T cell repertoires in COVID-19. Repertoires were generated with immunoSEQ multiplex PCR, while TCRdb's copy carries only in-frame clones and drops some. The table has some 130,000 clones, 75% to 90% seen once. The specimen sequenced was peripheral blood. The receptors were sampled from a man in his sixties with COVID-19, enrolled during active disease. Each CDR3 is given with its conserved first and last residue. The D gene is left open where the match is weak. Clone size appears in some rows only: once, few, many, or a class for an expanded clone.

J gene: TRBJ2-5
CDR3 length: 16
V gene: TRBV6-1
D gene: TRBD2
clone size: once
CDR3 DNA: TGTGCCAGCAGTGAAGCCCAGCGGGGGGCCGGGGAGACCCAGTACTTC
CDR3 protein: CASSEAQRGAGETQYF

J gene: TRBJ1-5
CDR3 length: 14
V gene: TRBV24-1
D gene: -
clone size: -
CDR3 DNA: TGTGCCACCAGTGATCCAGACATATATCAGCCCCAGCATTTT
CDR3 protein: CATSDPDIYQPQHF

J gene: TRBJ2-5
CDR3 length: 15
V gene: TRBV29-1
D gene: -
clone size: once
CDR3 DNA: TGCAGCGCCCTGCGGAACAACTACGGTAGGCAGACCCAGTACTTC
CDR3 protein: CSALRNNYGRQTQYF

J gene: TRBJ1-5
CDR3 length: 13
V gene: TRBV12-3/TRBV12-4
D gene: TRBD1
clone size: -
CDR3 DNA: TGTGCCAGCAGTTTCGACAGGGAAAGGCCCCAGCATTTT
CDR3 protein: CASSFDRERPQHF

J gene: TRBJ1-2
CDR3 length: 18
V gene: TRBV7-6
D gene: TRBD1
clone size: -
CDR3 DNA: TGTGCCAGCAGCTTAGATCGTTCATTGGGCAGGGGGTTCTATGGCTACACCTTC
CDR3 protein: CASSLDRSLGRGFYGYTF

J gene: TRBJ1-2
CDR3 length: 15
V gene: TRBV5-8
D gene: TRBD1
clone size: -
CDR3 DNA: TGTGCCAGCAGCGGGAACAGGGGGCCCCACTATGGCTACACCTTC
CDR3 protein: CASSGNRGPHYGYTF

J gene: TRBJ1-4
CDR3 length: 15
V gene: TRBV10-3
D gene: TRBD1
clone size: -
CDR3 DNA: TGTGCCATCAGTGATACAGGGGGGACTAATGAAAAACTGTTTTTT
CDR3 protein: CAISDTGGTNEKLFF

J gene: TRBJ1-5
CDR3 length: 16
V gene: TRBV25-1
D gene: -
clone size: -
CDR3 DNA: TGTGCCAGCAGTCCTTACGGGGGGGGTGGCAATCAGCCCCAGCATTTT
CDR3 protein: CASSPYGGGGNQPQHF

J gene: TRBJ1-1
CDR3 length: 15
V gene: TRBV23-1
D gene: TRBD1
clone size: -
CDR3 DNA: TGCGCCAGCAGTCACTTGGGACAGAAGAACACTGAAGCTTTCTTT
CDR3 protein: CASSHLGQKNTEAFF

J gene: TRBJ1-1
CDR3 length: 14
V gene: TRBV19
D gene: -
clone size: -
CDR3 DNA: TGTGCCAGTATAGGAACAGTTGGTAACACTGAAGCTTTCTTT
CDR3 protein: CASIGTVGNTEAFF

J gene: TRBJ1-1
CDR3 length: 13
V gene: TRBV12-3/TRBV12-4
D gene: TRBD1
clone size: -
CDR3 DNA: TGTGCCAGCAGTTCGACAGGGGGAACTGAAGCTTTCTTT
CDR3 protein: CASSSTGGTEAFF

J gene: TRBJ1-1
CDR3 length: 14
V gene: TRBV30
D gene: -
clone size: -
CDR3 DNA: TGTGCCTGGAGCCGGGCCCGGGAGTCCACTGAAGCTTTCTTT
CDR3 protein: CAWSRARESTEAFF

J gene: TRBJ2-7
CDR3 length: 17
V gene: TRBV7-6
D gene: TRBD1
clone size: -
CDR3 DNA: TGTGCCAGCAGCTTAGCGGGAGGGACAGGGGATTCCTACGAGCAGTACTTC
CDR3 protein: CASSLAGGTGDSYEQYF

J gene: TRBJ1-6
CDR3 length: 17
V gene: TRBV28
D gene: TRBD1
clone size: -
CDR3 DNA: TGTGCCAGCAGTTTTGAGGACAGGGCACTCCAAAATTCACCCCTCCACTTT
CDR3 protein: CASSFEDRALQNSPLHF

J gene: TRBJ1-1
CDR3 length: 12
V gene: TRBV2
D gene: -
clone size: once
CDR3 DNA: TGTGCCAGCAAGCAGGGTTTAACTGAAGCTTTCTTT
CDR3 protein: CASKQGLTEAFF

J gene: TRBJ1-4
CDR3 length: 14
V gene: TRBV6-6
D gene: -
clone size: -
CDR3 DNA: TGTGCCAGCAGAACCAGGGTAGGGAATGAAAAACTGTTTTTT
CDR3 protein: CASRTRVGNEKLFF

J gene: TRBJ1-3
CDR3 length: 17
V gene: TRBV9
D gene: -
clone size: -
CDR3 DNA: TGTGCCAGCAGCGTAGCGGGTTGGGACAACCTGGTAAACACCATATATTTT
CDR3 protein: CASSVAGWDNLVNTIYF

J gene: TRBJ2-2
CDR3 length: 14
V gene: TRBV24-1
D gene: TRBD1
clone size: -
CDR3 DNA: TGTGCCACCAGAGGACAGGGAAAAACCGGGGAGCTGTTTTTT
CDR3 protein: CATRGQGKTGELFF

J gene: TRBJ1-6
CDR3 length: 19
V gene: TRBV10-3
D gene: -
clone size: -
CDR3 DNA: TGTGCCATCAGTGAGTACCCAGGGAGGGTCGGGACCTATAATTCACCCCTCCACTTT
CDR3 protein: CAISEYPGRVGTYNSPLHF

J gene: TRBJ2-6
CDR3 length: 16
V gene: TRBV21-1
D gene: -
clone size: -
CDR3 DNA: TGTGCCAGCAGCAAACAGTGCACCTCTGGGGCCAACGTCCTGACTTTC
CDR3 protein: CASSKQCTSGANVLTF

J gene: TRBJ2-3
CDR3 length: 13
V gene: TRBV12-3/TRBV12-4
D gene: -
clone size: -
CDR3 DNA: TGTGCCAGCACACGGGGGTCGGCCGATACGCAGTATTTT
CDR3 protein: CASTRGSADTQYF

J gene: TRBJ1-2
CDR3 length: 11
V gene: TRBV29-1
D gene: -
clone size: -
CDR3 DNA: TGCAGCTTTTACGGGGTTATGGGCTACACCTTC
CDR3 protein: CSFYGVMGYTF

J gene: TRBJ2-7
CDR3 length: 16
V gene: TRBV19
D gene: TRBD2
clone size: -
CDR3 DNA: TGTGCCAGTAGCAGAACCGCTAGCGGGGGAGTGCGAGAGCAGTACTTC
CDR3 protein: CASSRTASGGVREQYF

J gene: TRBJ1-3
CDR3 length: 11
V gene: TRBV12-5
D gene: -
clone size: -
CDR3 DNA: TGTGCTAGTGGTTTATTAGACACCATATATTTT
CDR3 protein: CASGLLDTIYF

J gene: TRBJ1-2
CDR3 length: 13
V gene: TRBV29-1
D gene: -
clone size: few
CDR3 DNA: TGCAGCGTTGACAGGCACGGCAACTATGGCTACACCTTC
CDR3 protein: CSVDRHGNYGYTF

J gene: TRBJ1-4
CDR3 length: 15
V gene: TRBV7-9
D gene: TRBD1
clone size: -
CDR3 DNA: TGTGCCAGCAGCTCCTCAGGACAGGGTTGGGAAAAACTGTTTTTT
CDR3 protein: CASSSSGQGWEKLFF

J gene: TRBJ1-1
CDR3 length: 16
V gene: TRBV11-2
D gene: TRBD1
clone size: -
CDR3 DNA: TGTGCCAGCAGCGAACAGGGGGGCATCCCGAACACTGAAGCTTTCTTT
CDR3 protein: CASSEQGGIPNTEAFF

J gene: TRBJ1-1
CDR3 length: 14
V gene: TRBV28
D gene: -
clone size: -
CDR3 DNA: TGTGCCAGCATTTCGGGGGGAGGTTACACTGAAGCTTTCTTT
CDR3 protein: CASISGGGYTEAFF

J gene: TRBJ2-7
CDR3 length: 15
V gene: TRBV4-2
D gene: -
clone size: -
CDR3 DNA: TGTGCCAGCAGCTCCGAGGAGGGGAGCTCCTACGAGCAGTACTTC
CDR3 protein: CASSSEEGSSYEQYF

J gene: TRBJ2-3
CDR3 length: 15
V gene: TRBV7-8
D gene: TRBD1
clone size: -
CDR3 DNA: TGTGCCAGCAAGGCCCGGGACAGGGTCACAGATACGCAGTATTTT
CDR3 protein: CASKARDRVTDTQYF

J gene: TRBJ2-2
CDR3 length: 12
V gene: TRBV6-5
D gene: -
clone size: once
CDR3 DNA: TGTGCCAGCAGTTACCCACTGGGGGAGCTGTTTTTT
CDR3 protein: CASSYPLGELFF

J gene: TRBJ2-2
CDR3 length: 15
V gene: TRBV19
D gene: TRBD1
clone size: -
CDR3 DNA: TGTGCCAGTTCCTGGGAGGGGACAGGGACCGGGGAGCTGTTTTTT
CDR3 protein: CASSWEGTGTGELFF

J gene: TRBJ1-3
CDR3 length: 16
V gene: TRBV7-3
D gene: -
clone size: -
CDR3 DNA: TGTGCCAGCAGCTTAGGGACACCCAGCTCTGGAAACACCATATATTTT
CDR3 protein: CASSLGTPSSGNTIYF

J gene: TRBJ1-5
CDR3 length: 17
V gene: TRBV21-1
D gene: -
clone size: -
CDR3 DNA: TGTGCCAGCAGCACGGACAGGGGGAGGTTGTGCAATCAGCCCCAGCATTTT
CDR3 protein: CASSTDRGRLCNQPQHF

J gene: TRBJ2-7
CDR3 length: 15
V gene: TRBV9
D gene: -
clone size: -
CDR3 DNA: TGTGCCAGCAGCGTAGAGGACGGGAAATTTTACGAGCAGTACTTC
CDR3 protein: CASSVEDGKFYEQYF

J gene: TRBJ1-2
CDR3 length: 13
V gene: TRBV30
D gene: -
clone size: -
CDR3 DNA: TGTGCCTGGAGTGTGGTCAGGGCCCATGGCTACACCTTC
CDR3 protein: CAWSVVRAHGYTF

J gene: TRBJ1-2
CDR3 length: 14
V gene: TRBV18
D gene: -
clone size: once
CDR3 DNA: TGTGCCAGCTCACCACCGACAGTTAACTATGGCTACACCTTC
CDR3 protein: CASSPPTVNYGYTF

J gene: TRBJ2-3
CDR3 length: 15
V gene: TRBV5-1
D gene: TRBD1
clone size: -
CDR3 DNA: TGCGCCAGCAGCTTGGCCGGACAGGCGGTCGGTACGCAGTATTTT
CDR3 protein: CASSLAGQAVGTQYF

J gene: TRBJ1-2
CDR3 length: 14
V gene: TRBV5-1
D gene: -
clone size: -
CDR3 DNA: TGCGCCAGCAGCATCGATCAAATCCAGGGAGGCTACACCTTC
CDR3 protein: CASSIDQIQGGYTF

J gene: TRBJ1-5
CDR3 length: 12
V gene: TRBV7-8
D gene: -
clone size: -
CDR3 DNA: TGTGCCAGCAGCTCCTCCCTGGAGGCCCAGCATTTT
CDR3 protein: CASSSSLEAQHF

J gene: TRBJ1-4
CDR3 length: 12
V gene: TRBV12-3/TRBV12-4
D gene: -
clone size: -
CDR3 DNA: TGTGCCAGCAGTCAGGGTGTTGAAAAACTGTTTTTT
CDR3 protein: CASSQGVEKLFF

J gene: TRBJ2-5
CDR3 length: 15
V gene: TRBV11-2
D gene: TRBD1
clone size: few
CDR3 DNA: TGTGCCAGCAGCCCGGCAGGGGGCAATTTTGAGACCCAGTACTTC
CDR3 protein: CASSPAGGNFETQYF

J gene: TRBJ2-1
CDR3 length: 15
V gene: TRBV11-2
D gene: -
clone size: -
CDR3 DNA: TGTGCCAGCAGCTTAGTGCGGGGCTCCTACAATGAGCAGTTCTTC
CDR3 protein: CASSLVRGSYNEQFF

J gene: TRBJ2-7
CDR3 length: 15
V gene: TRBV15
D gene: TRBD1
clone size: -
CDR3 DNA: TGTGCCACCAGCAGAGTCCGACAGGGTCTAGGTGAGCAGTACTTC
CDR3 protein: CATSRVRQGLGEQYF

J gene: TRBJ2-7
CDR3 length: 13
V gene: TRBV5-1
D gene: TRBD2
clone size: -
CDR3 DNA: TGCGCCAGCAGCCCGGGGAGGGGCTACGAGCAGTACTTC
CDR3 protein: CASSPGRGYEQYF

J gene: TRBJ1-5
CDR3 length: 15
V gene: TRBV6-6
D gene: -
clone size: -
CDR3 DNA: TGTGCCAGCAGGTCTACAGGGAAAAGCAATCAGCCCCAGCATTTT
CDR3 protein: CASRSTGKSNQPQHF

J gene: TRBJ2-7
CDR3 length: 16
V gene: TRBV4-3
D gene: TRBD1
clone size: -
CDR3 DNA: TGCGCCAGCAGCCAAGAACCTTTAGGGGGCATAGGCGAGCAGTACTTC
CDR3 protein: CASSQEPLGGIGEQYF

J gene: TRBJ1-3
CDR3 length: 15
V gene: TRBV27
D gene: TRBD1
clone size: -
CDR3 DNA: TGTGCCAGCAGTCCATACAGGGGCTCTGGAAACACCATATATTTT
CDR3 protein: CASSPYRGSGNTIYF

J gene: TRBJ1-1
CDR3 length: 13
V gene: TRBV29-1
D gene: TRBD1
clone size: -
CDR3 DNA: TGCAGCGTACACCGGGACAGGAACACTGAAGCTTTCTTT
CDR3 protein: CSVHRDRNTEAFF

J gene: TRBJ1-2
CDR3 length: 14
V gene: TRBV11-2
D gene: TRBD1
clone size: -
CDR3 DNA: TGTGCCAGCAGCCTAGGGACAGGGAACTATGGCTACACCTTC
CDR3 protein: CASSLGTGNYGYTF

J gene: TRBJ1-2
CDR3 length: 14
V gene: TRBV30
D gene: -
clone size: -
CDR3 DNA: TGTGCCTGGAGCAGGACGGGAGCTAACTATGGCTACACCTTC
CDR3 protein: CAWSRTGANYGYTF

J gene: TRBJ1-1
CDR3 length: 14
V gene: TRBV7-9
D gene: -
clone size: -
CDR3 DNA: TGTGCCAGCAGCTTAGCGCTGGGGAGCATTGAAGCTTTCTTT
CDR3 protein: CASSLALGSIEAFF